The text below deals with one TCR beta chain. As yet, its antigen is unknown. Different DNA sequences within this sample yield the same CDR3. Negatively enriched CD4+ T cells were divided by CD45RA into naive and memory. This record belongs to a study of shared clonotypes between healthy human individuals. The CDR3 spans 14 residues. Germline CDR1 is MDHEN and CDR2 is SYDVKM. V trimming: 6 bases; J trimming: 6 bases; junction bases outside the gene matches: 5. Overall study findings and caveats: A generally larger estimated richness was seen in naive subsets than in memory subsets.

TCRdb's table, derived via immunoSEQ multiplex PCR, lists solely in-frame clones and lacks some. The data hold over 700,000 clones, with just under 75% observed a single time. The V call is TRBV28, the J call TRBJ2-3; 11 nucleotides match TRBD2. Source material: memory CD4+ T cells sorted from blood. Subset in this sample: CD45RA-negative fraction. The TCR was taken from a woman aged 25 to 39 in good health. This chain's CDR3 is CASRTLAGADTQYF. The CDR3 DNA is TGTGCCAGCAGGACACTAGCGGGAGCTGATACGCAGTATTTT. The entire variable domain, with the rest obtained from reference TRBV28 and TRBJ2-3, is as follows: DVKVTQSSRYLVKRTGEKVFLECVQDMDHENMFWYRQDPGLGLRLIYFSYDVKMKEKGDIPEGYSVSREKKERFSLILESASTNQTSMYLCASRTLAGADTQYFGPGTRLTVL.